This section outlines one TCR beta chain sequence together with its context. This sample stems from a study of early T cells in non-severe SARS-CoV-2 infection. Overall study context: Chains were unpaired, as sequencing was done on bulk RNA from unsorted whole blood.

This CDR3 has 14 residues. Between the trimmed V and J ends, which lost 1 base and 8 bases, there was a span of 15 bases. In germline, CDR1 is SGHRS, CDR2 YFSETQ. Individual cDNA molecules received unique molecular identifiers during library preparation. Each CDR3 protein gets one entry after TCRdb re-called the 5' RACE reads with MiXCR. The sample consists of 50,000 or so distinct CDR3 sequences, approximately 15% of them appearing once. This sequence joins TRBV5-1 and TRBJ1-2; maybe TRBD1 (6 bases). The sample consisted of whole blood, taken at baseline. This clonotype originated in an adult who was a healthcare worker with PCR-confirmed SARS-CoV-2 infection or an uninfected control (not recorded which). CDR3 sequence: CASSLTSSGDGYTF. As DNA, the CDR3 is TGCGCCAGCAGCTTGACATCCTCAGGGGACGGCTACACCTTC.